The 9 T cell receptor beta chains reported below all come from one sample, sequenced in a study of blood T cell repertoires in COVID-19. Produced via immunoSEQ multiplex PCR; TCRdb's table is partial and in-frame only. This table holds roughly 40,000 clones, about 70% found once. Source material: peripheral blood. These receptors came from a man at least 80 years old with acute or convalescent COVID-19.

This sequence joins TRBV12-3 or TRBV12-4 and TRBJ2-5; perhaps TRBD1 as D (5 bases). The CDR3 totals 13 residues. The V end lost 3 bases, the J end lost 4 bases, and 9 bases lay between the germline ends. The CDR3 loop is CASSFGQGETQYF. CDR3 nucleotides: TGTGCCAGCAGTTTCGGTCAGGGAGAGACCCAGTACTTC.

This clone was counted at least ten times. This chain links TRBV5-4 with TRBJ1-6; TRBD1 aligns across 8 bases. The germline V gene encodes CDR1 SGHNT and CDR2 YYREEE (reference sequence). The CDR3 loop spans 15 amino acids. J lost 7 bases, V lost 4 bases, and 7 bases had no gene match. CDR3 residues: CASSNPGGVNSPLHF. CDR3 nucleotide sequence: TGTGCCAGCAGCAACCCAGGGGGCGTAAATTCACCCCTCCACTTT.

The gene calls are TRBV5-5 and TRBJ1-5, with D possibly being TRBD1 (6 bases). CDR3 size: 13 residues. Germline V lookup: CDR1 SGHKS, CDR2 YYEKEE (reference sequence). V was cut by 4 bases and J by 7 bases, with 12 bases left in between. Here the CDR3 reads CASSGTGHQPQHF. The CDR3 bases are TGTGCCAGCAGCGGAACAGGGCACCAGCCCCAGCATTTT. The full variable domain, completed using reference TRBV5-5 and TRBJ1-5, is DAGVTQSPTHLIKTRGQQVTLRCSPISGHKSVSWYQQVLGQGPQFIFQYYEKEERGRGNFPDRFSARQFPNYSSELNVNALLLGDSALYLCASSGTGHQPQHFGDGTRLSIL.

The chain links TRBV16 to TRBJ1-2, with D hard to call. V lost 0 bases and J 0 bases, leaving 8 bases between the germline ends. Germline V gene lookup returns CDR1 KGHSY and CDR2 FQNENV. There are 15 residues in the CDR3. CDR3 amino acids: CASSQSGDPNYGYTF. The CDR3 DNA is TGTGCCAGCAGCCAATCGGGAGACCCTAACTATGGCTACACCTTC.

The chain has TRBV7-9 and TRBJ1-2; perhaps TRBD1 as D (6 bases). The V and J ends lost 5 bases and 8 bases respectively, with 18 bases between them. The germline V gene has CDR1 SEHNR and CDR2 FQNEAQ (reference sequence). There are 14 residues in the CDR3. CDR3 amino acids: CASSPEGGAGGYTF. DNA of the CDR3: TGTGCCAGCAGCCCCGAGGGGGGGGCCGGCGGCTACACCTTC.

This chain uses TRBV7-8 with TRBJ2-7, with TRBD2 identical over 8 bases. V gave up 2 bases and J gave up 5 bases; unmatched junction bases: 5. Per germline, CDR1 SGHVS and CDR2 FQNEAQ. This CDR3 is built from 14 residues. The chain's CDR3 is CASSLSGSNDEQYF. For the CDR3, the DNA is TGTGCCAGCAGCTTAAGCGGGAGTAACGACGAGCAGTACTTC.

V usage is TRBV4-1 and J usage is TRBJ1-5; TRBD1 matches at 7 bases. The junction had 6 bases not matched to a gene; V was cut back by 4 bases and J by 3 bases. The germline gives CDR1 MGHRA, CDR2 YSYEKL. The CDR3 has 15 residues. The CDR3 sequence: CASSLLDRNNQPQHF. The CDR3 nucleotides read TGCGCCAGCAGCCTCTTGGACAGGAACAATCAGCCCCAGCATTTT.

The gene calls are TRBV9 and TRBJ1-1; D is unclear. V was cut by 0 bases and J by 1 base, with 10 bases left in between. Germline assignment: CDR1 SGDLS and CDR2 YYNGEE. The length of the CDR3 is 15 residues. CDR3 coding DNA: TGTGCCAGCAGCGTAGAGGCAGCGCGGAACACTGAAGCTTTCTTT. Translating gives CASSVEAARNTEAFF. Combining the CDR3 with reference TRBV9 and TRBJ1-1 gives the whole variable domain DSGVTQTPKHLITATGQRVTLRCSPRSGDLSVYWYQQSLDQGLQFLIQYYNGEERAKGNILERFSAQQFPDLHSELNLSSLELGDSALYFCASSVEAARNTEAFFGQGTRLTVV.

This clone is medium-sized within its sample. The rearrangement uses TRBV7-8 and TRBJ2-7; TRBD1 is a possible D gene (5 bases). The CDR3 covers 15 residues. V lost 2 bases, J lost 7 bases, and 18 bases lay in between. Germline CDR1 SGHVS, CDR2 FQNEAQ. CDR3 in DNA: TGTGCCAGCAGCTTACGGCAGGGCCCAAGTGAGGAGCAGTACTTC. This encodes CASSLRQGPSEEQYF.